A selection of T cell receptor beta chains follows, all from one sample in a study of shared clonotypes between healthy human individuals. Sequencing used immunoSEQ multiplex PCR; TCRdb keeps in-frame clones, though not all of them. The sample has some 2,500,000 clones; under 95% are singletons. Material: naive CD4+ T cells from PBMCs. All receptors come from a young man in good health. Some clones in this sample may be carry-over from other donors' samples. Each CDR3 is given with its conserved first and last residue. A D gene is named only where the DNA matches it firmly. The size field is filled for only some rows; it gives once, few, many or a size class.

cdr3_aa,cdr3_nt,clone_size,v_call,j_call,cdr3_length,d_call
CAISDTGFMQYF,TGTGCCATCAGTGACACGGGGTTTATGCAGTACTTC,-,TRBV10-3,TRBJ2-5,12,-
CASSAGQGALANYGYTF,TGTGCCAGCAGCGCAGGACAGGGGGCTTTAGCTAACTATGGCTACACCTTC,-,TRBV9,TRBJ1-2,17,TRBD1
CASSLDLTGGYTEAFF,TGTGCCAGCAGTTTAGACCTAACTGGGGGATACACTGAAGCTTTCTTT,-,TRBV28,TRBJ1-1,16,-
CASRDYKGKTGELFF,TGTGCCAGTAGGGACTACAAGGGGAAGACCGGGGAGCTGTTTTTT,-,TRBV19,TRBJ2-2,15,-
CASSPTRLDPATDTQYF,TGCGCCAGCAGCCCAACACGACTCGACCCAGCCACAGATACGCAGTATTTT,-,TRBV4-1,TRBJ2-3,17,-
CASSRRGSSYEQYF,TGTGCCAGCAGCCGCCGCGGTTCGAGCTACGAGCAGTACTTC,-,TRBV11-3,TRBJ2-7,14,-
CASSYGALVNTEAFF,TGTGCCAGCAGTTACGGGGCGTTAGTGAACACTGAAGCTTTCTTT,-,TRBV6-5,TRBJ1-1,15,-
CASSRDRGNTIYF,TGTGCCAGCAGTCGGGACAGGGGAAACACCATATATTTT,few,TRBV2,TRBJ1-3,13,TRBD1
CASSVQRTDEQYF,TGTGCCAGCAGCGTACAAAGGACAGACGAGCAGTACTTC,once,TRBV9,TRBJ2-7,13,-
CASSYSSTSGIYEQYF,TGTGCCAGCAGTTACTCGTCGACTAGCGGTATCTACGAGCAGTACTTC,-,TRBV6-5,TRBJ2-7,16,TRBD2
CASSPTGASETQYF,TGTGCCAGCTCACCCACAGGGGCATCAGAGACCCAGTACTTC,-,TRBV18,TRBJ2-5,14,TRBD1
CASSLGGRSYEQYF,TGCGCCAGCAGCTTGGGGGGGAGATCCTACGAGCAGTACTTC,-,TRBV5-1,TRBJ2-7,14,-
CASRGGKGADTQYF,TGCGCCAGCAGGGGGGGGAAAGGGGCGGATACGCAGTATTTT,once,TRBV10-2,TRBJ2-3,14,TRBD2
CASSDWTDSGNTIYF,TGTGCCAGCAGCGACTGGACGGACTCTGGAAACACCATATATTTT,-,TRBV7-8,TRBJ1-3,15,-
CASSVGGSQTNEKLFF,TGTGCCAGCAGCGTAGGCGGATCCCAAACTAATGAAAAACTGTTTTTT,-,TRBV9,TRBJ1-4,16,-
CASSYNAERESYNEQFF,TGCGCCAGCAGCTACAATGCAGAGCGGGAGTCCTACAATGAGCAGTTCTTC,-,TRBV4-3,TRBJ2-1,17,TRBD2
CASSLSSTGELFF,TGCGCCAGCAGCTTATCATCCACCGGGGAGCTGTTTTTT,-,TRBV5-1,TRBJ2-2,13,-
CSVTPGPDTQYF,TGCAGCGTTACCCCCGGGCCAGATACGCAGTATTTT,-,TRBV29-1,TRBJ2-3,12,-
CASSPSGGTGDYEQYF,TGTGCCAGCTCACCCTCAGGGGGGACAGGGGACTACGAGCAGTACTTC,-,TRBV18,TRBJ2-7,16,TRBD1
CATRDSRSDEKLFF,TGTGCCACGCGCGACTCCAGGTCCGATGAAAAACTGTTTTTT,-,TRBV10-3,TRBJ1-4,14,-
CAWTAGFYNEQFF,TGTGCCTGGACGGCGGGGTTTTACAATGAGCAGTTCTTC,-,TRBV30,TRBJ2-1,13,-
CASSFSGGNTIYF,TGCGCCAGCAGCTTTTCAGGGGGAAACACCATATATTTT,-,TRBV5-1,TRBJ1-3,13,-
CASSLEWTGMNEQFF,TGCGCCAGCAGCTTGGAGTGGACAGGGATGAATGAGCAGTTCTTC,-,TRBV5-1,TRBJ2-1,15,TRBD1
CASRRSLTGVYEQYF,TGTGCCAGCCGGCGCTCCCTAACAGGGGTGTACGAGCAGTACTTC,-,TRBV27,TRBJ2-7,15,TRBD1
CASSDPGRTAFF,TGCGCCAGCAGTGACCCGGGAAGGACGGCTTTCTTT,few,TRBV10-1,TRBJ1-1,12,-
CASSTPRWVRGTAGEKLFF,TGTGCCAGCAGCACCCCTAGGTGGGTACGCGGGACAGCGGGGGAAAAACTGTTTTTT,-,TRBV7-4,TRBJ1-4,19,TRBD1
CATSRDMGAEKLFF,TGTGCCACCAGCAGAGATATGGGGGCCGAAAAACTGTTTTTT,-,TRBV15,TRBJ1-4,14,-
CASSYGRTQETQYF,TGTGCCAGCAGTTACGGCAGAACCCAAGAGACCCAGTACTTC,-,TRBV6-6,TRBJ2-5,14,-
CASSQGAGSFPNQPQHF,TGCGCCAGCAGTCAAGGTGCAGGGTCTTTCCCCAATCAGCCCCAGCATTTT,-,TRBV23-1,TRBJ1-5,17,-
CASSQEGRVRGYTF,TGCGCCAGCAGCCAAGAGGGAAGGGTGCGGGGCTACACCTTC,-,TRBV4-3,TRBJ1-2,14,-
CASSSGQHYGYTF,TGTGCCAGCAGCTCCGGACAACACTATGGCTACACCTTC,-,TRBV5-5,TRBJ1-2,13,-
CASSLGVGTGGSEQYF,TGCGCCAGCAGCTTGGGTGTTGGGACAGGGGGCTCCGAGCAGTACTTC,-,TRBV5-1,TRBJ2-7,16,TRBD1
CASSLTEVAKNIQYF,TGTGCCAGCAGCTTAACCGAGGTAGCCAAAAACATTCAGTACTTC,-,TRBV7-3,TRBJ2-4,15,-
CASSLREGTDTQYF,TGTGCCAGCAGTTTACGGGAGGGCACAGATACGCAGTATTTT,-,TRBV28,TRBJ2-3,14,TRBD2
CSARVNYGYTF,TGCAGTGCTAGGGTTAACTATGGCTACACCTTC,-,TRBV20-1,TRBJ1-2,11,-
CASSIDPRGGNIQYF,TGTGCCAGTAGTATAGATCCCAGGGGTGGAAACATTCAGTACTTC,-,TRBV19,TRBJ2-4,15,-
CASSGGGTRAYNEQFF,TGTGCCAGCAGCGGAGGAGGGACCAGAGCCTACAATGAGCAGTTCTTC,-,TRBV9,TRBJ2-1,16,-
CASSLERGAYEQYF,TGTGCCAGCAGCTTAGAGAGGGGGGCCTACGAGCAGTACTTC,-,TRBV7-9,TRBJ2-7,14,-
CASSLVQGLNTEAFF,TGTGCCAGCAGCTTGGTTCAGGGATTGAACACTGAAGCTTTCTTT,-,TRBV5-4,TRBJ1-1,15,-
CASSLSLGAANEKLFF,TGCGCCAGCAGCTTATCTTTGGGGGCGGCTAATGAAAAACTGTTTTTT,-,TRBV5-1,TRBJ1-4,16,-
CASSPSEYGGFTGELFF,TGTGCCAGCAGTCCCTCGGAATACGGGGGCTTCACCGGGGAGCTGTTTTTT,-,TRBV27,TRBJ2-2,17,-
CASSSGTKYAFF,TGTGCCAGCAGTTCCGGGACAAAATATGCTTTCTTT,-,TRBV6-5,TRBJ1-1,12,-
CASSLGGQEGPGEQFF,TGCGCCAGCAGCTTGGGGGGACAGGAGGGGCCGGGTGAGCAGTTCTTC,-,TRBV5-1,TRBJ2-1,16,TRBD1
CASSPTGGRGELFF,TGTGCCAGCAGCCCGACAGGGGGGCGCGGGGAGCTGTTTTTT,-,TRBV11-2,TRBJ2-2,14,TRBD1
CASSPEVRGTGNTIYF,TGTGCCAGCAGCCCCGAAGTACGAGGGACTGGAAACACCATATATTTT,-,TRBV9,TRBJ1-3,16,-
CASSQGARDRVETQYF,TGCGCCAGCAGCCAGGGCGCCCGGGACAGGGTAGAGACCCAGTACTTC,-,TRBV4-1,TRBJ2-5,16,TRBD1
CASSPGNYGYTF,TGTGCCAGCAGTCCAGGGAACTATGGCTACACCTTC,few,TRBV28,TRBJ1-2,12,-
CASSLQRNNEQFF,TGTGCCAGCAGCCTCCAGCGGAACAATGAGCAGTTCTTC,-,TRBV27,TRBJ2-1,13,-
CASSLSELQPQHF,TGTGCCAGCAGTTTATCGGAGCTTCAGCCCCAGCATTTT,-,TRBV27,TRBJ1-5,13,-
CASSSLAGKTGELFF,TGCGCCAGCAGCTCGCTAGCGGGGAAGACCGGGGAGCTGTTTTTT,-,TRBV5-1,TRBJ2-2,15,TRBD2
CASSSIGTDTQYF,TGTGCCAGCAGCTCAATCGGCACAGATACGCAGTATTTT,-,TRBV7-2,TRBJ2-3,13,-
CASSLTGVDGYTF,TGCGCCAGCAGCTTAACAGGGGTTGACGGCTACACCTTC,-,TRBV5-1,TRBJ1-2,13,TRBD1
CASSPDLSNQPQHF,TGTGCCAGCTCACCAGACCTTAGCAATCAGCCCCAGCATTTT,-,TRBV18,TRBJ1-5,14,-